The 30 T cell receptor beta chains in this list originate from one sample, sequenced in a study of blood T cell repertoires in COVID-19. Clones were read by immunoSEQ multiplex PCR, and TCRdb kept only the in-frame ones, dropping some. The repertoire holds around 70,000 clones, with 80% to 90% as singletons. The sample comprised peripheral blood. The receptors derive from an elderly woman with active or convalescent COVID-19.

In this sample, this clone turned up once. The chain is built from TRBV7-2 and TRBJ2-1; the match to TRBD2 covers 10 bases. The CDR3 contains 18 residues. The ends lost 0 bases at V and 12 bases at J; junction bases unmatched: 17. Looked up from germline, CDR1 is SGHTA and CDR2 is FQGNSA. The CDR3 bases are TGTGCCAGCAGCTTAGCGTGGGGAAGGCTAGCGGGAGAGGGTTGGCAGTTCTTC. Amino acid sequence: CASSLAWGRLAGEGWQFF.

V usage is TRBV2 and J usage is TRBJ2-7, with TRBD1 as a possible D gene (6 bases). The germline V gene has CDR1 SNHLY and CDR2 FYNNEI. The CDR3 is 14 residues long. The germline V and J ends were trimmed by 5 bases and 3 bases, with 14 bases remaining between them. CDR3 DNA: TGTGCCAGCAGTACACAGGGTGCGGGCTACGAGCAGTACTTC. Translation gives CASSTQGAGYEQYF.

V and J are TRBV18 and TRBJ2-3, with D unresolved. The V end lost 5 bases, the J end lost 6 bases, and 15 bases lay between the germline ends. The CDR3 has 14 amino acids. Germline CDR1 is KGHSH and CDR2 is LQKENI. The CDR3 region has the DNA TGTGCCAGCTCATTGAACACCCGCCAGGATACGCAGTATTTT. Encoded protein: CASSLNTRQDTQYF.

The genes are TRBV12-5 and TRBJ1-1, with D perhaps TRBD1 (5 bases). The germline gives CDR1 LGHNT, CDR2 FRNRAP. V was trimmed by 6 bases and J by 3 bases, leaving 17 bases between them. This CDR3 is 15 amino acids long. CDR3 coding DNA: TGTGCTAGTGGACCCCTTCCGGGGGTCTACACTGAAGCTTTCTTT. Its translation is CASGPLPGVYTEAFF.

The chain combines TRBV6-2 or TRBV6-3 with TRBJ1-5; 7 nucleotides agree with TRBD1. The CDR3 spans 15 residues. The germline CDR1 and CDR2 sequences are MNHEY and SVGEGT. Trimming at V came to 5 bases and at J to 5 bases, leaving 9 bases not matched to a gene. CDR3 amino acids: CASSTGQVGYQPQHF. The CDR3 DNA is TGTGCCAGCAGTACTGGACAGGTGGGATATCAGCCCCAGCATTTT.

The CDR3 DNA sequence: TGTGCCAGCAGTGGGGTACTAGCGGGATCTGCCCAGTTCTTC. It translates to CASSGVLAGSAQFF. V is TRBV2 and J is TRBJ2-1; TRBD2 matches 10 bases. This CDR3 comprises 14 residues. V lost 4 bases and J lost 13; bases outside the gene matches: 10. Germline V gene data show CDR1 as SNHLY and CDR2 as FYNNEI.

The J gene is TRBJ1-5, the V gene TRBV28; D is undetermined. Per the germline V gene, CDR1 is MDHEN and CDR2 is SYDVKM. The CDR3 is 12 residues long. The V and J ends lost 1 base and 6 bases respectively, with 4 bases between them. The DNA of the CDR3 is TGTGCCAGCAGTTTATTAATTCAGCCCCAGCATTTT. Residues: CASSLLIQPQHF.

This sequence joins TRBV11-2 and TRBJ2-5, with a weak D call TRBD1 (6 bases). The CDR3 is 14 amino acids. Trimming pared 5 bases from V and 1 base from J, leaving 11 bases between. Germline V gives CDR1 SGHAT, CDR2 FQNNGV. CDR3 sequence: CASSITGSQETQYF. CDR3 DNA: TGTGCCAGCAGCATCACAGGGTCCCAAGAGACCCAGTACTTC. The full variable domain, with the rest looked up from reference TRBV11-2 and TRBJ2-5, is EAGVAQSPRYKIIEKRQSVAFWCNPISGHATLYWYQQILGQGPKLLIQFQNNGVVDDSQLPKDRFSAERLKGVDSTLKIQPAKLEDSAVYLCASSITGSQETQYFGPGTRLLVL.

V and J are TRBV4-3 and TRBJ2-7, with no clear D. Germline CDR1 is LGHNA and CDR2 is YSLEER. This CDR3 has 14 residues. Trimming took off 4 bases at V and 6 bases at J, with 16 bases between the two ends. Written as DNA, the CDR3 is TGCGCCAGCAGCCCGAGCCTTGTAGATTTCGAGCAGTACTTC. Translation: CASSPSLVDFEQYF.

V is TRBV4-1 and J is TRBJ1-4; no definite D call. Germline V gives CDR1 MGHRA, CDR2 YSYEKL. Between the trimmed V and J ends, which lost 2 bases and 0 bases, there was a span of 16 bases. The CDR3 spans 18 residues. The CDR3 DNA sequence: TGCGCCAGCAGCCAACGTTGGGTTGGGAGAACAACTAATGAAAAACTGTTTTTT. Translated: CASSQRWVGRTTNEKLFF.

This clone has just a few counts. This CDR3 is CASSSYSASNQPQHF. CDR3 nucleotide sequence: TGTGCCAGCAGCTCCTACAGTGCGAGCAATCAGCCCCAGCATTTT. This chain uses TRBV7-2 with TRBJ1-5; D is undetermined. The CDR3 totals 15 residues. CDR1 is SGHTA and CDR2 is FQGNSA in the germline V gene. The ends were cut back, 4 bases at V and 1 base at J, with 11 bases in the middle.

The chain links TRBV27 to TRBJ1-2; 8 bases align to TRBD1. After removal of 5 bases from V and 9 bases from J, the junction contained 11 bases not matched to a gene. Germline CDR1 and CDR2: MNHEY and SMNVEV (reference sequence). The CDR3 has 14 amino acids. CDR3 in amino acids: CASSTGSGGGSYTF. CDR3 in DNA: TGTGCCAGCAGTACCGGATCAGGGGGCGGAAGCTACACCTTC.

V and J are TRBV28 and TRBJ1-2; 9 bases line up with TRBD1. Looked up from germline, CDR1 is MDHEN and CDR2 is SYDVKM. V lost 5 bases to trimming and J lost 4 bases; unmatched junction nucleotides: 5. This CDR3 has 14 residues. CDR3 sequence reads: CASSPPTGGYGYTF. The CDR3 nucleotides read TGTGCCAGCAGTCCACCGACAGGGGGCTATGGCTACACCTTC.

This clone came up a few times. The CDR3 here is CASSQGAGGYEQYF. As DNA, the CDR3 is TGTGCCAGCAGCCAAGGAGCAGGGGGCTACGAGCAGTACTTC. The chain couples TRBV4-2 to TRBJ2-7; 7 nucleotides line up with TRBD1. The CDR3 consists of 14 residues. From germline, CDR1 is LGHNA and CDR2 YNFKEQ. The V segment lost 1 base and the J segment 3 bases; nucleotides outside the gene matches: 3.

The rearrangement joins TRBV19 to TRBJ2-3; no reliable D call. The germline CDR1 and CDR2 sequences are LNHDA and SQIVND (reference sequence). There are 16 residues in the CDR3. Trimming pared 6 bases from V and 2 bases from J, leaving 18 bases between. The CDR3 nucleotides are TGTGCCAGTAGCCTTTCCCAGGCATCTTCCACAGATACGCAGTATTTT. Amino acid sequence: CASSLSQASSTDTQYF.

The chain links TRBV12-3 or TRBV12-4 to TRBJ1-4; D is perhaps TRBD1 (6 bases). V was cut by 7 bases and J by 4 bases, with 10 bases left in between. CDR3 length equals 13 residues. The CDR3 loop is CASNWDNNEKLFF. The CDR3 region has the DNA TGTGCCAGCAATTGGGACAATAATGAAAAACTGTTTTTT.

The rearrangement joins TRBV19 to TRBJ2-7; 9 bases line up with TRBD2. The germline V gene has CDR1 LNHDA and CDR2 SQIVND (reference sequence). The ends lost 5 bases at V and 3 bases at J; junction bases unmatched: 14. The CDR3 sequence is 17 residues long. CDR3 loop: CASSPGFTSGYFYEQYF. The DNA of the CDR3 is TGTGCCAGTAGTCCCGGTTTTACTAGCGGGTATTTCTACGAGCAGTACTTC.

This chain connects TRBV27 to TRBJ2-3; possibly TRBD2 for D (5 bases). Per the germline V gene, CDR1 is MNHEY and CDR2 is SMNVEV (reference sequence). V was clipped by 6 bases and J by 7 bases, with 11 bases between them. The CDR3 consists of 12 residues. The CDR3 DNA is TGTGCCAGCAGGACCCTAGCAAATACGCAGTATTTT. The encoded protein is CASRTLANTQYF.

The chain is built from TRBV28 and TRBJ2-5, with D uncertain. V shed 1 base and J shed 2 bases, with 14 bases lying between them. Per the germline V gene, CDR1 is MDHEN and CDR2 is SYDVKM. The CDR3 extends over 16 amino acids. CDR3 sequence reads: CASSLSLGPQQETQYF. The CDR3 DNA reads TGTGCCAGCAGTTTATCTCTGGGCCCACAACAAGAGACCCAGTACTTC.

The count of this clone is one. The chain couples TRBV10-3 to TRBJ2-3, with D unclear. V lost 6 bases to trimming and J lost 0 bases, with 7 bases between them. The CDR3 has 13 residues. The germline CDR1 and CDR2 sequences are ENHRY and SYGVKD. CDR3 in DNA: TGTGCCATCAGATCCGGTAGCACAGATACGCAGTATTTT. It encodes CAIRSGSTDTQYF.

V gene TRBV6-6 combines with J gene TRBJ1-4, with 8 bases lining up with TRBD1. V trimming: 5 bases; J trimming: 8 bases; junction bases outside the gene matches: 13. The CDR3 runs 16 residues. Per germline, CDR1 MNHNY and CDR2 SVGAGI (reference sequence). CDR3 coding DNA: TGTGCCAGCAGTCACCTCGGACAGGGTGGAAACGAAAAACTGTTTTTT. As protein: CASSHLGQGGNEKLFF.

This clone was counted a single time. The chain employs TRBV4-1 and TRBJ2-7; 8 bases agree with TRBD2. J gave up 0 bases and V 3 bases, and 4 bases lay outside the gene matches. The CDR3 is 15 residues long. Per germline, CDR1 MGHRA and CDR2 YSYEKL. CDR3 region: CASSQSLAVSYEQYF. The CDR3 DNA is TGCGCCAGCAGCCAGTCACTAGCGGTCTCCTACGAGCAGTACTTC.

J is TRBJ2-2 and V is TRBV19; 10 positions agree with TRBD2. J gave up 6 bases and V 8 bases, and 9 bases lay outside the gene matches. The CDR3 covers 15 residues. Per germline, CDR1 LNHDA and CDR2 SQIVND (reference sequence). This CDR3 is CASQSGGAPAGELFF. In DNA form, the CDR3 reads TGTGCCAGTCAGAGCGGGGGGGCCCCCGCCGGGGAGCTGTTTTTT.

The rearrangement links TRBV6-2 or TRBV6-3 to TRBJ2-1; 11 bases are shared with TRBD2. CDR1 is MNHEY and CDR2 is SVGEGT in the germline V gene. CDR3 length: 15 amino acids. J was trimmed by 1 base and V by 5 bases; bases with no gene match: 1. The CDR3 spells CASSGTSGSYNEQFF. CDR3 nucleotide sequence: TGTGCCAGCAGTGGGACTAGCGGATCCTACAATGAGCAGTTCTTC.

The CDR3 nucleotides are TGTGCCAGCAGCACAGGGGGTTATGGCTACACCTTC. This translates into CASSTGGYGYTF. The V call is TRBV5-4, the J call TRBJ1-2; 8 bases fit TRBD1. This CDR3 is built from 12 residues. CDR1 and CDR2 from the germline V gene are SGHNT and YYREEE (reference sequence). V shed 4 bases and J 5 bases; nucleotides not matched to a gene: 1.

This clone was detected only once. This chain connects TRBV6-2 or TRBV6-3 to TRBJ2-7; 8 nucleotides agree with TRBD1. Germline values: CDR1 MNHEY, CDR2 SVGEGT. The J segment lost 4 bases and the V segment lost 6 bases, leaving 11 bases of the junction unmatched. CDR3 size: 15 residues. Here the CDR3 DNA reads TGTGCCAGCAGGTACCCCGCAGGGGGCCGGTACGAGCAGTACTTC. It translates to CASRYPAGGRYEQYF.

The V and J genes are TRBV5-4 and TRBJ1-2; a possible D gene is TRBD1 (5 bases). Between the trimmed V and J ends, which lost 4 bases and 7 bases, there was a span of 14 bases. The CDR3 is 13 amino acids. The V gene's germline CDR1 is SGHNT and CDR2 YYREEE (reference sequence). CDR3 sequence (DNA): TGTGCCAGCAGCACCGACAGCCTGGGTGGCTACACCTTC. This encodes CASSTDSLGGYTF.

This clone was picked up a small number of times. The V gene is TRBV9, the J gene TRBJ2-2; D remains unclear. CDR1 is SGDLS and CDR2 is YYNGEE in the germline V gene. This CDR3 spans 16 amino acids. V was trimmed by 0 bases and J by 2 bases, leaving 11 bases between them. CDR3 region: CASSVVGSSNTGELFF. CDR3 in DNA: TGTGCCAGCAGCGTAGTCGGGTCCAGTAACACCGGGGAGCTGTTTTTT. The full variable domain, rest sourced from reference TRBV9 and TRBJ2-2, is DSGVTQTPKHLITATGQRVTLRCSPRSGDLSVYWYQQSLDQGLQFLIQYYNGEERAKGNILERFSAQQFPDLHSELNLSSLELGDSALYFCASSVVGSSNTGELFFGEGSRLTVL.

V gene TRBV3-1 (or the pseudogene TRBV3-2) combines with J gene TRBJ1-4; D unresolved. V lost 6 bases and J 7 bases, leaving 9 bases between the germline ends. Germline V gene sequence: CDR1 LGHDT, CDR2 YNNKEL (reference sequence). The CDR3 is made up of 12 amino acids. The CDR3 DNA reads TGTGCCAGCAGTGGAGGAGGTGAAAAACTGTTTTTT. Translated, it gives CASSGGGEKLFF.

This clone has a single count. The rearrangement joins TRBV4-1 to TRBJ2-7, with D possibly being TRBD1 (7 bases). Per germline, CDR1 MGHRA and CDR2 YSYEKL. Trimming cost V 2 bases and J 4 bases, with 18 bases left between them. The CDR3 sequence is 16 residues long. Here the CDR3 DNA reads TGCGCCAGCAGCCAACAGAGACAGGGAGGATCTTACGAGCAGTACTTC. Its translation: CASSQQRQGGSYEQYF.